The source of this T cell receptor (beta chain) is a study of PD-1 blockade in mismatch repair-deficient tumors. As for the study in general: Patients had approximately 11 mismatch repair-deficient cancer types and were previously treated and progressing.

Germline CDR1 and CDR2: LNHNV and YYDKDF (reference sequence). The CDR3 spans 17 residues. Trimming cost V 3 bases and J 4 bases, with 19 bases left between them. Profiled with immunoSEQ multiplex PCR; TCRdb holds only in-frame clones, not every one. Here the sample spans more than 95,000 clones, 70% to 90% being singletons. The TCR was taken from an adult with mismatch repair-deficient cancer. This rearrangement joins TRBV15 to TRBJ1-5; D gene uncertain. Sequences were derived from peripheral blood, sampled 44 weeks after starting pembrolizumab. In DNA form, the CDR3 reads TGTGCCACCAGCAGTGTGGGTGGGGAAGGAGAAAATCAGCCCCAGCATTTT. Translation: CATSSVGGEGENQPQHF. Full variable domain (remainder filled in from reference TRBV15 and TRBJ1-5): DAMVIQNPRYQVTQFGKPVTLSCSQTLNHNVMYWYQQKSSQAPKLLFHYYDKDFNNEADTPDNFQSRRPNTSFCFLDIRSPGLGDTAMYLCATSSVGGEGENQPQHFGDGTRLSIL.